These 7 T cell receptor beta chains share one sample of origin, sequenced in a study of cytomegalovirus exposure and HLA in healthy donors. The PCR made use of 60 Vbeta and 13 Jbeta primers. The protocol was immunoSEQ multiplex PCR, while the TCRdb copy is restricted to in-frame clones and leaves out a portion. The sample lists roughly 110,000 clones; around 76% were seen once. The specimen sequenced was PBMCs. The receptors stem from a woman in her thirties or forties in good health and CMV-seropositive.

The V gene is TRBV12-5, the J gene TRBJ1-6; a possible D gene is TRBD1 (6 bases). Trimming took off 4 bases at V and 6 bases at J, with 13 bases between the two ends. The length of the CDR3 is 15 residues. CDR1 is LGHNT, CDR2 FRNRAP, per germline. In nucleotides, the CDR3 is TGTGCTAGTGGTTCATTCGGGACAAGTAATTCACCCCTCCACTTT. This codes for CASGSFGTSNSPLHF. Full variable domain (remainder filled in from reference TRBV12-5 and TRBJ1-6): DARVTQTPRHKVTEMGQEVTMRCQPILGHNTVFWYRQTMMQGLELLAYFRNRAPLDDSGMPKDRFSAEMPDATLATLKIQPSEPRDSAVYFCASGSFGTSNSPLHFGNGTRLTVT.

This clone is a singleton in its sample. This chain links TRBV11-2 with TRBJ2-4; 10 bases match TRBD1. CDR1 and CDR2 (germline): SGHAT, FQNNGV. This CDR3 contains 18 residues. The V and J ends lost 5 bases and 3 bases, in that order; junction bases with no gene match: 13. The CDR3 region has the DNA TGTGCCAGCAGCACGGTTAGGTGGGACAGGGGTAGCAAAAACATTCAGTACTTC. Translation gives CASSTVRWDRGSKNIQYF.

The chain employs TRBV13 and TRBJ1-1; 7 bases line up with TRBD1. This CDR3 is 16 amino acids long. The germline V gene has CDR1 PRHDT and CDR2 FYEKMQ (reference sequence). J lost 1 base, V lost 5 bases, and 10 bases had no gene match. In DNA, the CDR3 is TGTGCCAGCAGCCCGCAGGGGGAGTACAGGAACACTGAAGCTTTCTTT. This sequence encodes CASSPQGEYRNTEAFF.

The genes are TRBV6-4 and TRBJ1-5; D might be TRBD1 (5 bases). The CDR3 loop spans 14 amino acids. V was clipped by 10 bases and J by 5 bases, with 18 bases between them. From germline, CDR1 is MRHNA and CDR2 SNTAGT. DNA for the CDR3: TGTGCCAACCTGGTCAGGGTATGGGATCAGCCCCAGCATTTT. This translates into CANLVRVWDQPQHF.

The CDR3 here is CASSPGGSRTGYNSPLHF. DNA for the CDR3: TGCGCCAGCAGCCCTGGGGGCAGCCGGACTGGTTATAATTCACCCCTCCACTTT. The V and J genes are TRBV4-1 and TRBJ1-6; D is perhaps TRBD1 (6 bases). Germline V gene sequence: CDR1 MGHRA, CDR2 YSYEKL. Deletions cut 4 bases from V and 4 bases from J, with 20 bases between. The CDR3 is 18 residues long.

This clone was counted only a few times. This chain connects TRBV5-6 to TRBJ1-6, with 7 bases identical to TRBD1. The junction had 6 bases not matched to a gene; V was cut back by 0 bases and J by 6 bases. This CDR3 spans 16 amino acids. Germline V gene data show CDR1 as SGHDT and CDR2 as YYEEEE. CDR3 protein: CASSLDRGRLNSPLHF. CDR3 in DNA: TGTGCCAGCAGCTTGGACAGGGGTCGCCTTAATTCACCCCTCCACTTT.

The CDR3 nucleotides are TGTGCCAGCTCACCCACTAGCGGGGGGGCCGGGACAGATACGCAGTATTTT. Residues: CASSPTSGGAGTDTQYF. V gene TRBV18 combines with J gene TRBJ2-3; TRBD2 matches at 13 bases. J was trimmed by 3 bases and V by 3 bases; bases with no gene match: 6. This CDR3 spans 17 amino acids. In germline, CDR1 is KGHSH, CDR2 LQKENI. The full variable domain, rest sourced from reference TRBV18 and TRBJ2-3, is NAGVMQNPRHLVRRRGQEARLRCSPMKGHSHVYWYRQLPEEGLKFMVYLQKENIIDESGMPKERFSAEFPKEGPSILRIQQVVRGDSAAYFCASSPTSGGAGTDTQYFGPGTRLTVL.